This T cell receptor (beta chain) was profiled in a study of Ad26.COV2.S vaccination and SARS-CoV-2 variants. The method was immunoSEQ multiplex PCR; TCRdb's version includes in-frame clones alone and lacks a portion of them. The table shows about 240,000 clones, with around 87% occurring only once. Noted treatment: around 19 received Ad26.COV2.S at low or high dose, single or two shots; several received placebo; per-sample allocation not given. On day 63 after the first injection, vaccine and placebo recipients gave samples. The study used a vaccine consisting of an Ad26 vector that expressed Wuhan-strain SARS-CoV-2 spike. V lost 3 bases, J lost 8 bases, and 20 bases lay in between. CDR1 is SGHRS, CDR2 YFSETQ, per germline. The CDR3 is 16 residues long.

This chain joins TRBV5-1 and TRBJ1-4; D is undetermined. This specimen was peripheral blood, taken in a trial of Ad26.COV2.S vaccine versus placebo. The TCR was taken from a person aged 18 to 65 who received the Ad26.COV2.S COVID-19 vaccine or a placebo. As DNA, the CDR3 is TGCGCCAGCAGCTCCGGGAAATCTAAAAGGGAAGAAAAACTGTTTTTT. This gives the protein CASSSGKSKREEKLFF.